This passage covers 2 T cell receptor beta chains from one sample sequenced in a study of blood T cell repertoires in COVID-19. The repertoire was sequenced with immunoSEQ multiplex PCR; TCRdb's copy has only in-frame clones and lacks some. In the table there are over 25,000 clones, around nine tenths of which are singletons. The sequencing input was peripheral blood. The receptor set was obtained from a human donor in a cohort sampled during active COVID-19. The donor label of this sample is uncertain.

CDR3 sequence: CASSKAGVKGGESDTQYF. CDR3 DNA: TGTGCCAGCAGCAAAGCGGGGGTCAAGGGAGGGGAGTCAGATACGCAGTATTTT. The V and J genes are TRBV21-1 and TRBJ2-3; the DNA was not compared with TRBD2, the D call given in the table. TRBV21-1 is classified as a pseudogene. The CDR3 extends over 18 amino acids.

This chain connects TRBV7-9 to TRBJ2-3; TRBD1 aligns across 8 bases. With V trimmed by 6 bases and J by 4 bases, 6 bases remained unmatched. The CDR3 contains 14 residues. The germline V gene has CDR1 SEHNR and CDR2 FQNEAQ (reference sequence). CDR3 in amino acids: CASSFTTGADTQYF. The CDR3 DNA reads as TGTGCCAGCAGTTTCACGACAGGGGCAGATACGCAGTATTTT.